The sequence of this TCR beta chain was determined in a study of blood T cell repertoires in COVID-19. Per the authors' pipeline: Amplification of reference gene primers provided the estimated nucleated cell counts. TCRdb's table, derived via immunoSEQ multiplex PCR, lists solely in-frame clones and lacks some. The D gene and trimming were derived from the DNA, and the V and J assignments and clone size from that table. This sample has 260,000 or so clones; approximately 81% occur once, and the top ten carry about 2.5%. The trim removed 9 bases at V and 4 bases at J, leaving 5 bases unmatched. The CDR3 spans 14 residues. Germline V gene sequence: CDR1 LNHDA, CDR2 SQIVND (reference sequence).

The chain has TRBV19 and TRBJ1-5, with 11 bases lining up with TRBD1. This receptor was taken from a woman in her fifties or sixties who had recovered from COVID-19. Source material: PBMCs or T cells enriched from blood (not recorded which). The CDR3 DNA is TGTGCCAGCGCCGGGACAGGGGGGAATCAGCCCCAGCATTTT. Protein product: CASAGTGGNQPQHF.